This TCR beta chain was retrieved from a study of PD-1 blockade in classical Hodgkin lymphoma. About the research overall: Intravenous delivery of nivolumab at 3 mg/kg to patients occurred every 2 weeks.

This CDR3 contains 17 residues. Trimming at V came to 7 bases and at J to 0 bases, leaving 6 bases not matched to a gene. CDR1 is MNHEY, CDR2 SMNVEV, per germline (reference sequence). Study-wide findings and caveats: Diminished baseline TCR diversity has been reported in newly diagnosed patients relative to healthy donors.

This clone was observed a handful of times. Its antigen is unknown. Measured with immunoSEQ multiplex PCR; TCRdb has only the in-frame clones, and not every one. The top ten clones hold less than 25% of a sample with about 21,000 clones, around 69% of them seen once. Exposure to brentuximab vedotin varied, and each patient had relapsed following autologous stem cell transplantation. Classification of best responses gave complete response, partial response or progressive disease. The specimen was peripheral blood mononuclear cells (PBMCs), collected before the second cycle of nivolumab. The sequence was obtained from a human donor with classical Hodgkin lymphoma. V usage is TRBV27 and J usage is TRBJ2-1, with TRBD2 matching 13 bases. CDR3 coding DNA: TGTGCCAGCACCGGTACTAGCGGGAGGGGCTCCTACAATGAGCAGTTCTTC. Amino acid sequence: CASTGTSGRGSYNEQFF.